This TCR beta chain was sequenced in a study of cytomegalovirus exposure and HLA in healthy donors. Primers for the PCR totalled 60 Vbeta and 13 Jbeta. Clones were sequenced by immunoSEQ multiplex PCR, and TCRdb holds only the in-frame ones, with some missing. The sample table sets out about 130,000 clones. Trimming stripped 3 bases from V and 1 base from J, with 10 bases between. The germline V gene has CDR1 SGHRS and CDR2 YFSETQ. The CDR3 spans 14 residues. This chain connects TRBV5-1 to TRBJ1-1, with D maybe TRBD1 (5 bases). Sequenced material: PBMCs. The receptor was derived from a woman in her forties in good health and CMV-seropositive. The CDR3 DNA reads as TGCGCCAGCAGCTCGTCGGGGGGGAACACTGAAGCTTTCTTT. Translated, it gives CASSSSGGNTEAFF.